A single sample is the source of the 27 T cell receptor beta chains below, sequenced in a study of T cell responses to AZD1222 COVID-19 vaccine. Data came from immunoSEQ multiplex PCR; TCRdb stores just in-frame clones and leaves some out. Of some 160,000 clones listed, 88% are singletons. The sample here was peripheral blood, taken on day 0 of AZD1222 vaccination. The receptors stem from an adult in good health.

V gene TRBV5-5 combines with J gene TRBJ1-5, with D tentatively TRBD1 (6 bases). The V and J ends lost 1 base and 4 bases respectively, with 12 bases between them. Germline V gene data show CDR1 as SGHKS and CDR2 as YYEKEE (reference sequence). The CDR3 is 15 amino acids. In nucleotides, the CDR3 is TGTGCCAGCAGCTTGTCAGGGGTGCTAAATCAGCCCCAGCATTTT. Translated, it gives CASSLSGVLNQPQHF.

The chain carries TRBV4-3 and TRBJ2-6; weak D call: TRBD1 (6 bases). V was trimmed by 0 bases and J by 1 base, leaving 22 bases between them. The germline V gene encodes CDR1 LGHNA and CDR2 YSLEER. The CDR3 is made up of 21 amino acids. CDR3 sequence: CASSQDHLAGTSFSGANVLTF. The CDR3 nucleotides read TGCGCCAGCAGCCAAGATCACCTGGCAGGGACATCTTTTTCTGGGGCCAACGTCCTGACTTTC.

In this sample, this clone turned up once. CDR3 DNA sequence: TGTGCCAGCAGCTTAGCGAGGGGCGAGCAGTACTTC. This gives the protein CASSLARGEQYF. The chain is built from TRBV7-2 and TRBJ2-7, with D tentatively TRBD1 or TRBD2 (5 bases each). V gave up 0 bases and J gave up 6 bases, with 6 bases separating them. This CDR3 contains 12 residues. Germline lookup yields CDR1 SGHTA and CDR2 FQGNSA.

The chain carries TRBV12-3 or TRBV12-4 and TRBJ1-1; the D is unclear. This CDR3 comprises 13 residues. Deletions cut 5 bases from V and 8 bases from J, with 15 bases between. The CDR3, as DNA: TGTGCCAGCAGTCTCCAAGGAACGTCGGAAGCTTTCTTT. Translation gives CASSLQGTSEAFF.

This sequence joins TRBV7-3 and TRBJ2-3; perhaps D is TRBD1 or TRBD2 (5 bases each). Germline CDR1 is SGHTA and CDR2 is FQGTGA. Trimming removed 0 bases at V and 2 bases at J, with 9 bases between. The CDR3 length is 15 residues. CDR3 loop: CASSLTGGTTDTQYF. CDR3 nucleotides: TGTGCCAGCAGCTTAACTGGGGGAACCACAGATACGCAGTATTTT.

J is TRBJ2-3 and V is TRBV9, with 7 nucleotides matching TRBD1. CDR3 length: 16 residues. V shed 2 bases and J 0 bases; nucleotides not matched to a gene: 6. Looked up from germline, CDR1 is SGDLS and CDR2 is YYNGEE. CDR3 sequence: CASSVSGGTSTDTQYF. The CDR3 coding sequence is TGTGCCAGCAGCGTTTCAGGGGGAACTAGCACAGATACGCAGTATTTT.

CDR3 region: CSASLSGDSNQPQHF. CDR3 sequence (DNA): TGCAGTGCTAGTTTATCGGGGGATAGCAATCAGCCCCAGCATTTT. The V and J genes are TRBV20-1 and TRBJ1-5; D possibly corresponds to TRBD1 (5 bases). CDR3 length equals 15 residues. V was clipped by 3 bases and J by 0 bases, with 12 bases between them. Germline assignment: CDR1 DFQATT and CDR2 SNEGSKA (reference sequence).

This chain uses TRBV7-8 with TRBJ2-7; D is unclear. The germline V and J ends were trimmed by 5 bases and 3 bases, with 5 bases remaining between them. Germline lookup yields CDR1 SGHVS and CDR2 FQNEAQ. The CDR3 contains 11 residues. The CDR3, as DNA: TGTGCCAGCAGCCCCCTCTACGAGCAGTACTTC. This gives the protein CASSPLYEQYF.

The V gene is TRBV7-3, the J gene TRBJ2-5; possible D gene TRBD2, 5 bases. The germline gives CDR1 SGHTA, CDR2 FQGTGA. Trimming cost V 0 bases and J 4 bases, with 6 bases left between them. The CDR3 contains 13 residues. The CDR3 nucleotides read TGTGCCAGCAGCTTAACGGCGGGAGAGACCCAGTACTTC. Translated, it gives CASSLTAGETQYF.

The chain links TRBV19 to TRBJ2-3, with TRBD1 identical over 11 bases. The CDR3 spans 14 residues. V lost 7 bases and J lost 5; bases outside the gene matches: 5. Per the germline V gene, CDR1 is LNHDA and CDR2 is SQIVND (reference sequence). The CDR3 nucleotides read TGTGCCAGTACGGACAGGGGGCTGAGAGATACGCAGTATTTT. Translated, it gives CASTDRGLRDTQYF.

The chain uses TRBV7-3 and TRBJ2-5, with 12 bases matching TRBD2. This CDR3 region has 16 residues. Germline CDR1 reads SGHTA; CDR2 reads FQGTGA. V dropped 1 base and J dropped 4; count of bases not matched to a gene: 4. CDR3 region: CASSLNLAGGRETQYF. CDR3 in DNA: TGTGCCAGCAGCTTAAATCTAGCGGGGGGGCGAGAGACCCAGTACTTC.

V usage is TRBV6-5 and J usage is TRBJ1-2, with 7 bases identical to TRBD1. The CDR3 contains 15 residues. V dropped 6 bases and J dropped 9; count of bases not matched to a gene: 16. Germline assignment: CDR1 MNHEY and CDR2 SVGAGI. The CDR3 loop reads CASRGADRALFSYTF. CDR3 in DNA: TGTGCCAGCAGGGGAGCTGACAGGGCTTTGTTTAGCTACACCTTC.

This chain joins TRBV19 and TRBJ1-5; D perhaps matches TRBD1 (5 bases). V was cut by 8 bases and J by 0 bases, with 14 bases left in between. The CDR3 has 15 amino acids. Germline lookup yields CDR1 LNHDA and CDR2 SQIVND (reference sequence). DNA of the CDR3: TGTGCCAGTGTCCGGGACTCCCCTAGCAATCAGCCCCAGCATTTT. Its protein product is CASVRDSPSNQPQHF. The variable domain in full, with the rest retrieved from reference TRBV19 and TRBJ1-5, is DGGITQSPKYLFRKEGQNVTLSCEQNLNHDAMYWYRQDPGQGLRLIYYSQIVNDFQKGDIAEGYSVSREKKESFPLTVTSAQKNPTAFYLCASVRDSPSNQPQHFGDGTRLSIL.

Note on this clone: One junction end disagrees with the germline gene, perhaps due to a read error. This sequence joins TRBV7-7 and TRBJ2-1; no definite D call. Germline values: CDR1 SSHAT, CDR2 FNYEAQ (reference sequence). This CDR3 has 15 amino acids. In DNA form, the CDR3 reads TGTGCTAGCAGCTTAGATCCCGCGGATTACAATGAGCAGTTCTTC. Protein product: CASSLDPADYNEQFF.

This clone was observed once. The rearrangement links TRBV7-9 to TRBJ2-4, with 7 positions matching TRBD1. Germline V gene lookup returns CDR1 SEHNR and CDR2 FQNEAQ (reference sequence). Unmatched junction bases numbered 8, after V lost 5 bases and J lost 4 bases. The CDR3 is made up of 15 amino acids. The CDR3: CASSTTRDSKNIQYF. The CDR3 DNA reads TGTGCCAGCAGCACGACCCGGGACAGTAAAAACATTCAGTACTTC.

The J gene is TRBJ1-5, the V gene TRBV27, with D possibly TRBD1 on 5 matching bases. The germline V gene has CDR1 MNHEY and CDR2 SMNVEV (reference sequence). Trimming stripped 10 bases from V and 1 base from J, with 14 bases between. The CDR3 has 14 amino acids. CDR3 region: CAIGHPRSNQPQHF. DNA for the CDR3: TGTGCCATCGGACACCCTAGGAGCAATCAGCCCCAGCATTTT.

CDR3 in amino acids: CASSFLNQETQYF. The CDR3 nucleotides are TGTGCCAGCAGCTTCCTGAATCAAGAGACCCAGTACTTC. The chain has TRBV11-1 and TRBJ2-5; D is uncertain. Germline V gene sequence: CDR1 SGHAT, CDR2 FQDESV (reference sequence). V lost 3 bases to trimming and J lost 2 bases, with 7 bases between them. The CDR3 consists of 13 residues.

This chain joins TRBV28 and TRBJ1-2, with D possibly being TRBD1 (6 bases). The germline V gene has CDR1 MDHEN and CDR2 SYDVKM. Trimming cost V 6 bases and J 7 bases, with 15 bases left between them. The CDR3 contains 13 residues. The CDR3 DNA sequence: TGTGCCAGCAGGGAGGATACAGGGTCTGGCTACACCTTC. Amino acid sequence: CASREDTGSGYTF.

This chain connects TRBV7-2 to TRBJ2-7, with D uncertain. Trimming left V 0 bases short and J 9 bases short, with 12 bases between. The CDR3 has 13 residues. Germline V gene sequence: CDR1 SGHTA, CDR2 FQGNSA. The CDR3 DNA follows: TGTGCCAGCAGCTTAGCAACAGAAAAGAGGCAGTACTTC. Amino acid sequence: CASSLATEKRQYF.

The chain recombines TRBV7-3 with TRBJ1-4; possibly TRBD1 for D (5 bases). Per germline, CDR1 SGHTA and CDR2 FQGTGA. This CDR3 region has 17 residues. Deletions cut 0 bases from V and 5 bases from J, with 16 bases between. The CDR3 protein is CASSLTGSGPNNEKLFF. DNA of the CDR3: TGTGCCAGCAGCTTAACGGGTTCGGGACCAAACAATGAAAAACTGTTTTTT.

The V call is TRBV7-8, the J call TRBJ1-2; TRBD1 aligns across 10 bases. Germline trimming cut 5 bases from V and 2 bases from J; bases unmatched to any gene: 11. This CDR3 is built from 17 residues. CDR1 and CDR2 (germline): SGHVS, FQNEAQ. Here the CDR3 DNA reads TGTGCCAGCAGCCGAAAGACAGGGGGCGTTCTAAACTATGGCTACACCTTC. Translated: CASSRKTGGVLNYGYTF. Filled out from reference TRBV7-8 and TRBJ1-2, the complete variable domain reads GAGVSQSPRYKVAKRGQDVALRCDPISGHVSLFWYQQALGQGPEFLTYFQNEAQLDKSGLPSDRFFAERPEGSVSTLKIQRTQQEDSAVYLCASSRKTGGVLNYGYTFGSGTRLTVV.

With respect to this clone: Within the sample, other DNA sequences also encode this same CDR3. The chain couples TRBV4-3 to TRBJ2-7, with TRBD1 matching 12 bases. Trimming at V came to 3 bases and at J to 1 base, leaving 1 base not matched to a gene. In germline, CDR1 is LGHNA, CDR2 YSLEER. There are 15 residues in the CDR3. CDR3 loop: CASSQGQGASYEQYF. The CDR3 region has the DNA TGCGCCAGCAGCCAGGGACAGGGGGCATCCTACGAGCAGTACTTC.

V is TRBV10-3 and J is TRBJ2-2; D is tentatively TRBD1 or TRBD2 (5 bases each). V was clipped by 8 bases and J by 6 bases, with 31 bases between them. The CDR3 is made up of 19 amino acids. Germline CDR1 is ENHRY and CDR2 is SYGVKD. The CDR3 DNA reads as TGTGCCATCCGAAATATAGTAACCGACTCGACGAAGGGACCCGGGGAGCTGTTTTTT. Translation gives CAIRNIVTDSTKGPGELFF.

This chain connects TRBV4-3 to TRBJ2-3; weak D call: TRBD1 (6 bases). Trimming took off 0 bases at V and 0 bases at J, with 10 bases between the two ends. This CDR3 spans 16 amino acids. Germline V gene data show CDR1 as LGHNA and CDR2 as YSLEER. The CDR3 protein is CASSQDGGGSTDTQYF. For the CDR3, the DNA is TGCGCCAGCAGCCAAGATGGGGGCGGGAGCACAGATACGCAGTATTTT.

The CDR3 bases are TGTGCCACCAGCAGAGTCGCCGGGGTTAAGGAAAAACTGTTTTTT. It specifies CATSRVAGVKEKLFF. This rearrangement joins TRBV15 to TRBJ1-4; D not certain. CDR1 and CDR2 from the germline V gene are LNHNV and YYDKDF (reference sequence). This CDR3 spans 15 amino acids. Trimming took off 1 base at V and 8 bases at J, with 14 bases between the two ends.

This clone showed up just once. In DNA form, the CDR3 reads TGCAGCGTTGAAGATCAGGGCCCCGCCGGAACCACTGAAGCTTTCTTT. Amino acid sequence: CSVEDQGPAGTTEAFF. The rearrangement uses TRBV29-1 and TRBJ1-1; possibly TRBD1 for D (5 bases). The germline V gene encodes CDR1 SQVTM and CDR2 ANQGSEA. The CDR3 is made up of 16 amino acids. The V gene lost 0 bases and the J gene lost 4 bases, with 18 bases spanning the gap.

The chain is built from TRBV7-6 and TRBJ2-3; 13 bases map to TRBD2. The CDR3 covers 19 residues. The junction had 11 bases not matched to a gene; V was cut back by 2 bases and J by 3 bases. Per germline, CDR1 SGHVS and CDR2 FNYEAQ. CDR3 amino acids: CASSLIGGGTSGKTDTQYF. The CDR3 DNA reads TGTGCCAGCAGCTTAATCGGGGGAGGGACTAGCGGGAAAACAGATACGCAGTATTTT.